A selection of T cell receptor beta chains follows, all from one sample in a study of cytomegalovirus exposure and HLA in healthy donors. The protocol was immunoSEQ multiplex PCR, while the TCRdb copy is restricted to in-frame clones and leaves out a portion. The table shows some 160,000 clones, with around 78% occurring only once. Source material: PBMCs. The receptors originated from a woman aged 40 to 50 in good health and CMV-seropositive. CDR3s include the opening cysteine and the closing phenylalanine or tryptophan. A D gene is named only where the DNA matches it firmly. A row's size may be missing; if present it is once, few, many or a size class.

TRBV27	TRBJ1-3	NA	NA	CASSRSGGNTIYF	TGTGCCAGCAGCCGATCCGGGGGAAACACCATATATTTT
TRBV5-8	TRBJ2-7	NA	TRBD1	CASSLRQGPSEQYF	TGTGCCAGCAGCTTACGACAGGGCCCCTCCGAGCAGTACTTC
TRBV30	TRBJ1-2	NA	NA	CAWSEDSYGYTF	TGTGCCTGGAGCGAGGACAGCTATGGCTACACCTTC
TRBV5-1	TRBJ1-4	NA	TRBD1	CASSLENPGQGEKLFF	TGCGCCAGCAGCTTGGAGAATCCGGGACAGGGGGAAAAACTGTTTTTT
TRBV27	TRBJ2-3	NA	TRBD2	CASSRRGGISLTDTQYF	TGTGCCAGCTCCCGGCGGGGGGGAATAAGCCTCACAGATACGCAGTATTTT
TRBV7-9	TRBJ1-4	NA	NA	CASSLLQGANEKLFF	TGTGCCAGCAGCCTGTTACAGGGCGCGAATGAAAAACTGTTTTTT
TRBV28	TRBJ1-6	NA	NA	CATYSTNSPLHF	TGTGCCACCTACTCCACTAATTCACCCCTCCACTTT
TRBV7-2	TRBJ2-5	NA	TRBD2	CASSLVAGGPQETQYF	TGTGCCAGCAGCTTAGTAGCGGGGGGGCCCCAAGAGACCCAGTACTTC
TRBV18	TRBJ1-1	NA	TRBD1	CASSPPGQGMNTEAFF	TGTGCCAGCTCACCCCCCGGACAGGGAATGAACACTGAAGCTTTCTTT
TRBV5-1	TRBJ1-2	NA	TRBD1	CASSTTGGNYGYTF	TGCGCCAGCAGCACGACAGGGGGCAACTATGGCTACACCTTC
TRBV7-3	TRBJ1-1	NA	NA	CASGVGPETEAFF	TGTGCCAGCGGTGTGGGGCCCGAGACTGAAGCTTTCTTT
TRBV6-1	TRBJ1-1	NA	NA	CASRLKNTEAFF	TGTGCCAGCCGTCTTAAGAACACTGAAGCTTTCTTT
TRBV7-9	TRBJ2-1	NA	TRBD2	CSSSPYSGGSGNEQFF	TGTTCCAGCAGCCCTTATAGCGGGGGGAGTGGCAATGAGCAGTTCTTC
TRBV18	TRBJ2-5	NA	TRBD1	CASSPPRTGRYQETQYF	TGTGCCAGCTCACCACCGCGGACAGGCCGGTACCAAGAGACCCAGTACTTC
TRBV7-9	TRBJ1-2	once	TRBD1	CASSFWDRLLPGYTF	TGTGCCAGCAGCTTTTGGGACAGATTACTCCCGGGCTACACCTTC
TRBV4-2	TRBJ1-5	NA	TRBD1	CASSPGYNRGQVEPQHF	TGTGCCAGCAGCCCCGGATACAACAGGGGCCAGGTCGAGCCCCAGCATTTT
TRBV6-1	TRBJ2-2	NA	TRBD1	CASRKGQGEVGELFF	TGTGCCAGCAGGAAGGGACAGGGGGAAGTCGGGGAGCTGTTTTTT
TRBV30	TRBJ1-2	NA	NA	CACLTGGGYGYTF	TGTGCCTGTTTAACTGGGGGCGGCTATGGCTACACCTTC
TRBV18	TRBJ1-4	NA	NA	CASSPREVTNEKLFF	TGTGCCAGCTCACCGCGGGAGGTTACTAATGAAAAACTGTTTTTT
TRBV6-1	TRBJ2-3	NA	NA	CASRIDRSSTDTQYF	TGTGCCAGCAGAATAGATCGGTCTAGCACAGATACGCAGTATTTT
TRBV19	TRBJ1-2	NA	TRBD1	CASSIDPGTADGYTF	TGTGCCAGTAGTATAGACCCCGGGACAGCGGATGGCTACACCTTC
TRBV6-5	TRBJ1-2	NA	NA	CASSPAGGNYGYTF	TGTGCCAGCAGTCCCGCGGGGGGTAACTATGGCTACACCTTC
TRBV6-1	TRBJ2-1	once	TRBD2	CASSARLANYNEQFF	TGTGCCAGCAGTGCCCGACTAGCGAACTACAATGAGCAGTTCTTC
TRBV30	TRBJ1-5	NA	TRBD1	CAWAHRGNQPQHF	TGTGCCTGGGCCCACAGGGGAAATCAGCCCCAGCATTTT
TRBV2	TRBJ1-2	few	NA	CASKSRTLYYGYTF	TGTGCCAGCAAATCCAGGACTTTATATTATGGCTACACCTTC
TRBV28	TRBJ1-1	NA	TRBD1	CASSLRDRAQAFF	TGTGCCAGCAGTTTACGGGACAGGGCTCAAGCTTTCTTT
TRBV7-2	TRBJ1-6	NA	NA	CASSLGREGSPLHF	TGTGCCAGCAGCTTAGGTCGGGAAGGCTCACCCCTCCACTTT
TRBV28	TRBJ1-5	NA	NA	CASSFSPNQPQHF	TGTGCCAGCAGTTTTTCCCCTAATCAGCCCCAGCATTTT
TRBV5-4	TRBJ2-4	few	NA	CASSLSGDLAKNSQYF	TGTGCCAGCAGCCTTAGTGGGGATCTAGCCAAAAACAGTCAGTACTTC
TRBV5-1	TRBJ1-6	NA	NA	CASSLTTYNSPLHF	TGCGCCAGCAGCCTGACAACCTATAATTCACCCCTCCACTTT
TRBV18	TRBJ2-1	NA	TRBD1	CASSTTGGIGDEQFF	TGTGCCAGCTCCACGACAGGGGGCATCGGCGATGAGCAGTTCTTC
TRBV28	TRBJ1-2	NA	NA	CASSRTRANGYTF	TGTGCCAGCAGTCGGACACGGGCAAATGGCTACACCTTC
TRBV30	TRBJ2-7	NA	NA	CAWSPLADSYEQYF	TGTGCCTGGAGTCCCTTGGCGGACTCCTACGAGCAGTACTTC
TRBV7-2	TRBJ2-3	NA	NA	CASSLYSNQSQYF	TGTGCCAGCAGCTTGTATAGCAATCAGTCCCAGTATTTT
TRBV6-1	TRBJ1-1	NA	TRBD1	CASSARQGVSEAFF	TGTGCCAGCAGCGCCAGACAGGGCGTGAGTGAAGCTTTCTTT
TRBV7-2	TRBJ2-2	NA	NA	CASSLGHRGELFF	TGTGCCAGCAGCTTAGGACACCGCGGGGAGCTGTTTTTT
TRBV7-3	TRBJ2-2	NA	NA	CASSLTSSGTLTSGGELFF	TGTGCCAGCAGCTTAACGTCCTCCGGGACACTTACGTCGGGCGGGGAGCTGTTTTTT